Listed below are T cell receptor beta chains from one sample, sequenced in a study of beta chain features in type 1 diabetes. Clones were sequenced by immunoSEQ multiplex PCR, and TCRdb holds only the in-frame ones, with some missing. The data show over 600,000 clones, around 12% seen once. The sample consisted of naive CD4+ T cells from blood. These receptor sequences come from a man aged 25 to 40 with type 1 diabetes. CDR3s include the opening cysteine and the closing phenylalanine or tryptophan. The D gene is left open where the match is weak. Size is stated for part of the rows, as once, few or many counts, or as a class when the clone is expanded.

clone_size: NA; d_call: NA; v_call: TRBV5-4; j_call: TRBJ2-5; cdr3_aa: CASSFREETQYF; cdr3_nt: TGTGCCAGCAGTTTCAGGGAAGAGACCCAGTACTTC
clone_size: few; d_call: NA; v_call: TRBV28; j_call: TRBJ2-7; cdr3_aa: CASSGVRGQYF; cdr3_nt: TGTGCCAGCAGTGGGGTGAGGGGCCAGTACTTC
clone_size: NA; d_call: TRBD1; v_call: TRBV18; j_call: TRBJ1-6; cdr3_aa: CASSPRTGGHNSPLHF; cdr3_nt: TGTGCCAGCTCACCGCGGACAGGGGGACATAATTCACCCCTCCACTTT
clone_size: NA; d_call: NA; v_call: TRBV6-6; j_call: TRBJ2-7; cdr3_aa: CASSGEERSSYEQYF; cdr3_nt: TGTGCCAGCAGCGGGGAGGAGAGGAGCTCCTACGAGCAGTACTTC
clone_size: NA; d_call: NA; v_call: TRBV27; j_call: TRBJ2-6; cdr3_aa: CASSPRGPGSGANVLTF; cdr3_nt: TGTGCCAGCAGCCCCAGGGGCCCGGGCTCTGGGGCCAACGTCCTGACTTTC
clone_size: NA; d_call: TRBD1; v_call: TRBV29-1; j_call: TRBJ2-5; cdr3_aa: CSGRQGRGETQYF; cdr3_nt: TGCAGCGGAAGACAGGGGAGAGGAGAGACCCAGTACTTC
clone_size: few; d_call: TRBD1; v_call: TRBV10-2; j_call: TRBJ2-5; cdr3_aa: CASSRSGGQETQYF; cdr3_nt: TGCGCCAGCAGTAGGTCAGGGGGCCAAGAGACCCAGTACTTC
clone_size: NA; d_call: NA; v_call: TRBV6-5; j_call: TRBJ2-3; cdr3_aa: CASRVRGTDTQYF; cdr3_nt: TGTGCCAGCAGGGTACGTGGCACCGATACGCAGTATTTT
clone_size: NA; d_call: TRBD1; v_call: TRBV5-1; j_call: TRBJ1-6; cdr3_aa: CASSQDPAATGGSPLHF; cdr3_nt: TGCGCCAGCAGCCAGGATCCCGCCGCCACAGGGGGTTCACCCCTCCACTTT
clone_size: NA; d_call: NA; v_call: TRBV9; j_call: TRBJ2-5; cdr3_aa: CASSVVSDQETQYF; cdr3_nt: TGTGCCAGCAGCGTAGTATCGGACCAAGAGACCCAGTACTTC
clone_size: few; d_call: NA; v_call: TRBV2; j_call: TRBJ1-1; cdr3_aa: CASSDQVESEAFF; cdr3_nt: TGTGCCAGCAGTGATCAGGTGGAATCCGAAGCTTTCTTT
clone_size: few; d_call: TRBD1; v_call: TRBV10-3; j_call: TRBJ2-3; cdr3_aa: CAISVRDRLGKSTDTQYF; cdr3_nt: TGTGCCATCAGTGTACGGGACAGGCTCGGAAAAAGCACAGATACGCAGTATTTT
clone_size: NA; d_call: NA; v_call: TRBV5-1; j_call: TRBJ2-2; cdr3_aa: CASRLRTATGELFF; cdr3_nt: TGCGCCAGCAGGCTCAGGACAGCTACCGGGGAGCTGTTTTTT
clone_size: few; d_call: NA; v_call: TRBV6-5; j_call: TRBJ2-6; cdr3_aa: CASSYLSGAGANVLTF; cdr3_nt: TGTGCCAGCAGTTACTTGTCAGGGGCTGGGGCCAACGTCCTGACTTTC
clone_size: few; d_call: NA; v_call: TRBV6-5; j_call: TRBJ2-7; cdr3_aa: CASSPTGTAYEQYF; cdr3_nt: TGTGCCAGCAGTCCGACAGGGACTGCCTACGAGCAGTACTTC
clone_size: NA; d_call: NA; v_call: TRBV5-1; j_call: TRBJ2-3; cdr3_aa: CASSLGGTDTQYF; cdr3_nt: TGCGCCAGCAGCTTGGGCGGCACAGATACGCAGTATTTT
clone_size: NA; d_call: TRBD2; v_call: TRBV6-5; j_call: TRBJ2-7; cdr3_aa: CASSYSILAHYEQYF; cdr3_nt: TGTGCCAGCAGTTACTCGATACTAGCGCACTACGAGCAGTACTTC
clone_size: NA; d_call: TRBD1; v_call: TRBV5-4; j_call: TRBJ1-2; cdr3_aa: CASSLGQGAVGYTF; cdr3_nt: TGTGCCAGCAGCCTTGGACAGGGGGCAGTTGGCTACACCTTC
clone_size: few; d_call: TRBD1; v_call: TRBV4-3; j_call: TRBJ1-2; cdr3_aa: CASSQGTGIGYGYTF; cdr3_nt: TGCGCCAGCAGCCAAGGGACAGGGATAGGCTATGGCTACACCTTC
clone_size: few; d_call: NA; v_call: TRBV28; j_call: TRBJ2-1; cdr3_aa: CASSLPRQAQFF; cdr3_nt: TGTGCCAGCAGTTTGCCGCGCCAGGCGCAGTTCTTC
clone_size: NA; d_call: NA; v_call: TRBV19; j_call: TRBJ2-7; cdr3_aa: CASTDSYEQYF; cdr3_nt: TGTGCCAGTACCGACTCCTACGAGCAGTACTTC
clone_size: NA; d_call: NA; v_call: TRBV14; j_call: TRBJ1-5; cdr3_aa: CASSPQPYRVNQPQHF; cdr3_nt: TGTGCCAGCAGCCCGCAACCTTACAGGGTCAATCAGCCCCAGCATTTT
clone_size: few; d_call: TRBD1; v_call: TRBV11-2; j_call: TRBJ2-3; cdr3_aa: CASRDRGQDTQYF; cdr3_nt: TGTGCCAGCCGCGACAGGGGGCAAGATACGCAGTATTTT
clone_size: NA; d_call: NA; v_call: TRBV19; j_call: TRBJ1-3; cdr3_aa: CASGSGNTIYF; cdr3_nt: TGTGCCAGTGGATCTGGAAACACCATATATTTT
clone_size: NA; d_call: NA; v_call: TRBV10-3; j_call: TRBJ1-2; cdr3_aa: CAISEVQGNGYTF; cdr3_nt: TGTGCCATCAGTGAGGTTCAGGGGAATGGCTACACCTTC
clone_size: NA; d_call: NA; v_call: TRBV6-5; j_call: TRBJ1-2; cdr3_aa: CASSAPGGSLDYTF; cdr3_nt: TGTGCCAGCAGTGCCCCGGGGGGGAGTCTTGACTACACCTTC
clone_size: NA; d_call: NA; v_call: TRBV23-1; j_call: TRBJ1-5; cdr3_aa: CASSQKGSNQPQHF; cdr3_nt: TGCGCCAGCAGTCAGAAGGGGAGCAATCAGCCCCAGCATTTT
clone_size: NA; d_call: NA; v_call: TRBV18; j_call: TRBJ2-7; cdr3_aa: CASSPPGLTYEQYF; cdr3_nt: TGTGCCAGCTCACCGCCCGGCCTGACCTACGAGCAGTACTTC
clone_size: few; d_call: NA; v_call: TRBV19; j_call: TRBJ2-2; cdr3_aa: CASSMSTGSGELFF; cdr3_nt: TGTGCCAGTAGTATGTCTACAGGGAGCGGGGAGCTGTTTTTT
clone_size: NA; d_call: NA; v_call: TRBV29-1; j_call: TRBJ1-5; cdr3_aa: CSVGQNNQPQHF; cdr3_nt: TGCAGCGTTGGACAGAACAATCAGCCCCAGCATTTT
clone_size: NA; d_call: TRBD1; v_call: TRBV5-6; j_call: TRBJ1-2; cdr3_aa: CASSLGPGQGAQGYTF; cdr3_nt: TGTGCCAGCAGCTTGGGCCCGGGACAGGGGGCTCAAGGCTACACCTTC
clone_size: few; d_call: NA; v_call: TRBV6-5; j_call: TRBJ1-5; cdr3_aa: CASSAEGNSNQPQHF; cdr3_nt: TGTGCCAGCAGTGCGGAGGGGAATAGCAATCAGCCCCAGCATTTT
clone_size: NA; d_call: NA; v_call: TRBV9; j_call: TRBJ1-2; cdr3_aa: CASSVVGFHGYTF; cdr3_nt: TGTGCCAGCAGCGTAGTGGGGTTCCATGGCTACACCTTC
clone_size: NA; d_call: NA; v_call: TRBV5-1; j_call: TRBJ2-1; cdr3_aa: CASSLPDSFHNEQFF; cdr3_nt: TGCGCCAGCAGCCTCCCTGACAGCTTCCACAATGAGCAGTTCTTC
clone_size: few; d_call: NA; v_call: TRBV13; j_call: TRBJ1-1; cdr3_aa: CASSRWAAEAFF; cdr3_nt: TGTGCCAGCAGCCGCTGGGCGGCCGAAGCTTTCTTT
clone_size: NA; d_call: NA; v_call: TRBV9; j_call: TRBJ2-3; cdr3_aa: CASSVSSSEWDTQYF; cdr3_nt: TGTGCCAGCAGCGTAAGTTCTTCCGAGTGGGATACGCAGTATTTT
clone_size: NA; d_call: TRBD2; v_call: TRBV7-9; j_call: TRBJ2-1; cdr3_aa: CASSPGGLARTEQFF; cdr3_nt: TGTGCCAGCAGCCCGGGGGGACTAGCACGTACTGAGCAGTTCTTC
clone_size: NA; d_call: NA; v_call: TRBV4-2; j_call: TRBJ2-7; cdr3_aa: CASSQEQRDYEQYF; cdr3_nt: TGTGCCAGCAGCCAAGAACAACGGGACTACGAGCAGTACTTC
clone_size: NA; d_call: NA; v_call: TRBV2; j_call: TRBJ1-2; cdr3_aa: CASSEGIPLNYGYTF; cdr3_nt: TGTGCCAGCAGTGAAGGGATCCCCCTGAACTATGGCTACACCTTC
clone_size: NA; d_call: NA; v_call: TRBV2; j_call: TRBJ2-3; cdr3_aa: CASSDRADTQYF; cdr3_nt: TGTGCCAGCAGTGACAGGGCAGATACGCAGTATTTT
clone_size: NA; d_call: NA; v_call: TRBV9; j_call: TRBJ2-5; cdr3_aa: CASSVAGTGETQYF; cdr3_nt: TGTGCCAGCAGCGTAGCAGGGACGGGGGAGACCCAGTACTTC
clone_size: few; d_call: TRBD1; v_call: TRBV19; j_call: TRBJ1-4; cdr3_aa: CASSIPSTGTTNEKLFF; cdr3_nt: TGTGCCAGTAGTATCCCATCGACAGGGACGACTAATGAAAAACTGTTTTTT
clone_size: NA; d_call: NA; v_call: TRBV2; j_call: TRBJ2-3; cdr3_aa: CASSVGAGTDTQYF; cdr3_nt: TGTGCCAGCAGTGTAGGCGCAGGCACAGATACGCAGTATTTT
clone_size: NA; d_call: NA; v_call: TRBV2; j_call: TRBJ1-4; cdr3_aa: CASSEIMGKLFF; cdr3_nt: TGTGCCAGCAGTGAAATAATGGGAAAACTGTTTTTT
clone_size: NA; d_call: TRBD1; v_call: TRBV27; j_call: TRBJ1-2; cdr3_aa: CASSSADRASGYTF; cdr3_nt: TGTGCCAGCAGTTCCGCCGACAGGGCCAGCGGCTACACCTTC
clone_size: NA; d_call: NA; v_call: TRBV7-2; j_call: TRBJ2-3; cdr3_aa: CASNRASGFRTDTQYF; cdr3_nt: TGTGCCAGCAACCGGGCCAGTGGATTTCGCACAGATACGCAGTATTTT
clone_size: NA; d_call: NA; v_call: TRBV11-3; j_call: TRBJ2-2; cdr3_aa: CASSLERNLGGGGELFF; cdr3_nt: TGTGCCAGCAGCTTAGAAAGGAACCTCGGGGGTGGCGGGGAGCTGTTTTTT
clone_size: NA; d_call: NA; v_call: TRBV7-2; j_call: TRBJ1-2; cdr3_aa: CASSPDTNYGYTF; cdr3_nt: TGTGCCAGCAGCCCGGACACCAACTATGGCTACACCTTC
clone_size: few; d_call: NA; v_call: TRBV7-8; j_call: TRBJ2-2; cdr3_aa: CASSLYRGPAAGELFF; cdr3_nt: TGTGCCAGCAGCTTATATAGGGGCCCAGCGGCCGGGGAGCTGTTTTTT
clone_size: few; d_call: NA; v_call: TRBV10-2; j_call: TRBJ2-5; cdr3_aa: CASSDERETQYF; cdr3_nt: TGCGCCAGCAGTGATGAGCGTGAGACCCAGTACTTC